The sequence of this TCR beta chain was determined in a study of T cell responses to AZD1222 COVID-19 vaccine. Generated by immunoSEQ multiplex PCR, the TCRdb table keeps only in-frame clones and is missing some. The data show 100,000 to 150,000 clones, with roughly 84% seen just once and approximately 10% held by the top ten. The CDR3 contains 15 residues. Germline V lookup: CDR1 SQVTM, CDR2 ANQGSEA. Trimming took 6 bases from V and 4 from J; bases not matched to a gene: 9. This clone has just one count. The material was peripheral blood, obtained on day 0 of AZD1222 vaccination. J is TRBJ1-2 and V is TRBV29-1; 12 positions agree with TRBD1. This clonotype was sampled from an adult in good health. The CDR3 DNA sequence: TGCAGCGTGAGCGCCGGGACAGGGGGCCGCTATGGCTACACCTTC. This sequence encodes CSVSAGTGGRYGYTF.